This T cell receptor beta chain is drawn from a study of blood T cell repertoires in COVID-19. Germline-derived CDR1 and CDR2 are SGHDT and YYEEEE. This CDR3 contains 16 residues. Trimming took 4 bases from V and 4 from J, leaving 19 bases between them. Source study methods: Counts of nucleated cells, estimated from reference gene primer amplification, were obtained. TCRdb's table, derived via immunoSEQ multiplex PCR, lists solely in-frame clones and lacks some. Clone size and V and J calls were adopted from that table, with D and trimming inferred from the DNA. The profile shows some 95,000 clones, more than 70% of them singletons.

The sample consisted of peripheral blood. The receptor was isolated from a man aged 65 to 85 with acute or convalescent COVID-19. The gene calls are TRBV5-6 and TRBJ2-3, with TRBD1 as a possible D gene (5 bases). The CDR3 DNA is TGTGCCAGCAGCCCCAACGGACACTTGGTCGCAGATACGCAGTATTTT. The encoded protein is CASSPNGHLVADTQYF.